The 3 T cell receptor beta chains below were found in one sample sequenced in a study of PD-1 blockade in classical Hodgkin lymphoma. With no exception, relapse followed autologous stem cell transplantation in all patients, and brentuximab vedotin exposure varied. Profiling relied on immunoSEQ multiplex PCR, and the TCRdb table lists in-frame clones only, not all of them. The table lists about 40,000 clones, 55% to 75% of them singletons. Sequences were derived from peripheral blood mononuclear cells (PBMCs), sampled at baseline. The receptors here all came from a human donor with classical Hodgkin lymphoma.

The chain uses TRBV11-2 and TRBJ2-7; TRBD2 matches at 7 bases. From germline, CDR1 is SGHAT and CDR2 FQNNGV. J gave up 5 bases and V 3 bases, and 19 bases lay outside the gene matches. CDR3 length equals 18 residues. The DNA of the CDR3 is TGTGCCAGCAGCTTGTTTGGTACCACTGCGGGAGCGCATGACGAGCAGTACTTC. It is translated as CASSLFGTTAGAHDEQYF. The full variable domain, in which reference TRBV11-2 and TRBJ2-7 provide the parts outside the CDR3, is EAGVAQSPRYKIIEKRQSVAFWCNPISGHATLYWYQQILGQGPKLLIQFQNNGVVDDSQLPKDRFSAERLKGVDSTLKIQPAKLEDSAVYLCASSLFGTTAGAHDEQYFGPGTRLTVT.

The chain couples TRBV7-2 to TRBJ2-2, with D unclear. Between the trimmed V and J ends, which lost 5 bases and 6 bases, there was a span of 10 bases. This CDR3 region has 13 residues. CDR1 is SGHTA and CDR2 is FQGNSA in the germline V gene. The CDR3 coding sequence is TGTGCCAGCAGCATCGGACCGGCCGGGGAGCTGTTTTTT. Its translation is CASSIGPAGELFF.

CDR3 region: CASSFNNEQFF. The CDR3 nucleotides read TGTGCCAGCAGCTTCAACAATGAGCAGTTCTTC. The chain employs TRBV9 and TRBJ2-1; D is unclear. The germline V gene has CDR1 SGDLS and CDR2 YYNGEE. Trimming left V 4 bases short and J 5 bases short, with 4 bases between. CDR3 length: 11 residues.